This entry concerns a single T cell receptor (beta chain). An end of the junction does not agree with germline; a read error may underlie this. TCRdb reprocessed the RT-PCR reads via MiXCR and lists one record per CDR3 protein. The sample contains about 110,000 distinct CDR3 sequences, around 36% of which appear only once. CDR3 length: 14 amino acids. Germline V lookup: CDR1 SGHTA, CDR2 FQGNSA. This entry is derived from a study of patients and donors after allogeneic stem cell transplantation. Sequencing was done on a sample of blood, either unsorted or a sorted T cell fraction (not recorded which). The sequence came from a human donor who was either an allogeneic HSCT recipient or a stem cell or donor lymphocyte infusion donor (not recorded which). It is not recorded whose cells these are; they may come from a transplant donor. The rearrangement uses TRBV7-2 and TRBJ1-3, with unresolved D. The CDR3 region has the DNA TGTGCCAGCAGCTTAAAGACAACTGGAAACAACATATATTTT. Its translation: CASSLKTTGNNIYF. The full variable domain, completed using reference TRBV7-2 and TRBJ1-3, is GAGVSQSPSNKVTEKGKDVELRCDPISGHTALYWYRQSLGQGLEFLIYFQGNSAPDKSGLPSDRFSAERTGGSVSTLTIQRTQQEDSAVYLCASSLKTTGNNIYFGEGSWLTVV.